This T cell receptor (beta chain) was obtained from a study of lymphopenia after photon versus proton radiotherapy. Study-wide points: Under photons, naive T cells and diversity fell while effector/memory populations rose. Better survival with proton therapy was suggested as possible, not demonstrated. A bigger post-nadir fall in TCR diversity correlated inversely with survival time in deceased patients.

As concerns this clone: Its cognate antigen is unknown.

Trimming stripped 5 bases from V and 6 bases from J, with 20 bases between. Germline assignment: CDR1 SGHVS and CDR2 FNYEAQ. This CDR3 spans 16 amino acids. TCRdb keeps only in-frame clones here, not all; method: immunoSEQ multiplex PCR. The table has about 64,000 clones, around 90% seen once. Here the sequenced sample was peripheral blood, taken from a patient treated with proton-based radiotherapy. This rearrangement joins TRBV7-6 to TRBJ2-1; TRBD1 might be the D (5 bases). This receptor was obtained from an elderly man with esophageal cancer. The CDR3 spells CASSPTHRTILNEQFF. Written as DNA, the CDR3 is TGTGCCAGCAGCCCCACCCACCGGACAATTCTCAATGAGCAGTTCTTC.